These 15 T cell receptor beta chains came from one sample sequenced in a study of blood T cell repertoires in COVID-19. Using immunoSEQ multiplex PCR, the repertoire was profiled, and TCRdb retains in-frame clones only, with some absent. The sample consists of 300,000 or so clones, over 75% of them appearing once. The material sequenced was PBMCs or T cells enriched from blood (not recorded which). These receptors were obtained from a woman aged 25 to 39 who had recovered from COVID-19.

The chain employs TRBV10-3 and TRBJ1-1, with 7 positions matching TRBD1. The CDR3 covers 11 residues. Trimming removed 6 bases from V and 8 bases from J; junction bases left unmatched: 3. Germline CDR1 and CDR2: ENHRY and SYGVKD. Written as DNA, the CDR3 is TGTGCCATCAGAGAACAGGGGGAAGCTTTCTTT. Its translation is CAIREQGEAFF.

CDR3 nucleotide sequence: TGTGCCAGCAGCTTCCCGGGACACCTACAAAGGGGGCAGTTCTTC. This sequence encodes CASSFPGHLQRGQFF. The chain employs TRBV7-2 and TRBJ2-1; possibly TRBD1 for D (6 bases). This CDR3 region has 15 residues. The germline V gene encodes CDR1 SGHTA and CDR2 FQGNSA. V lost 3 bases and J lost 12, with 21 bases in between. Drawing the rest from reference TRBV7-2 and TRBJ2-1, the complete variable domain is GAGVSQSPSNKVTEKGKDVELRCDPISGHTALYWYRQSLGQGLEFLIYFQGNSAPDKSGLPSDRFSAERTGGSVSTLTIQRTQQEDSAVYLCASSFPGHLQRGQFFGPGTRLTVL.

The chain combines TRBV9 with TRBJ2-1, with D perhaps TRBD2 (6 bases). Germline V gene lookup returns CDR1 SGDLS and CDR2 YYNGEE. The length of the CDR3 is 15 residues. V was cut by 3 bases and J by 6 bases, with 16 bases left in between. This CDR3 reads CASSGRVGEANEQFF. DNA for the CDR3: TGTGCCAGCAGCGGGCGGGTTGGGGAGGCCAATGAGCAGTTCTTC.

The gene calls are TRBV7-6 and TRBJ2-1; perhaps TRBD1 as D (6 bases). V gave up 4 bases and J gave up 9 bases, with 16 bases separating them. The CDR3 consists of 14 residues. Germline CDR1 is SGHVS and CDR2 is FNYEAQ. The CDR3, as DNA: TGTGCCAGCAGCTCGCTTTTACAGGGTGGTGAGCAGTTCTTC. Translated: CASSSLLQGGEQFF.

This clone was detected only once. J is TRBJ2-7 and V is TRBV7-8, with TRBD2 matching 10 bases. Germline assignment: CDR1 SGHVS and CDR2 FQNEAQ. CDR3 length equals 14 residues. Trimming at V came to 5 bases and at J to 0 bases, leaving 1 base not matched to a gene. The CDR3 region has the DNA TGTGCCAGCAGCCCTAGCGGGAGCTCCTACGAGCAGTACTTC. Its translation: CASSPSGSSYEQYF.

The J gene is TRBJ2-1, the V gene TRBV29-1, with 9 bases matching TRBD2. The CDR3 has 15 amino acids. CDR1 SQVTM and CDR2 ANQGSEA come from the germline V gene. V shed 5 bases, J shed 2 bases, and the junction held 7 bases outside the gene matches. The CDR3 loop is CSVPRASGAYNEQFF. The CDR3 DNA reads as TGCAGCGTTCCCCGTGCTAGCGGGGCCTACAATGAGCAGTTCTTC.

This clone was picked up one time. V gene TRBV7-2 combines with J gene TRBJ1-2; D is unresolved. Germline CDR1 reads SGHTA; CDR2 reads FQGNSA. The CDR3 has 16 residues. Trimming took off 0 bases at V and 2 bases at J, with 13 bases between the two ends. CDR3 DNA sequence: TGTGCCAGCAGCTTAGCGCGCCTGGTTGCCAACTATGGCTACACCTTC. As protein: CASSLARLVANYGYTF. The full variable domain, rest sourced from reference TRBV7-2 and TRBJ1-2, is GAGVSQSPSNKVTEKGKDVELRCDPISGHTALYWYRQSLGQGLEFLIYFQGNSAPDKSGLPSDRFSAERTGGSVSTLTIQRTQQEDSAVYLCASSLARLVANYGYTFGSGTRLTVV.

The chain joins TRBV10-3 to TRBJ2-7; 7 bases line up with TRBD1. The length of the CDR3 is 14 residues. The germline V gene has CDR1 ENHRY and CDR2 SYGVKD. Unmatched junction bases numbered 8, after V lost 5 bases and J lost 4 bases. CDR3 in DNA: TGTGCCATCAGTCGAGACAGGGTCTGGTACGAGCAGTACTTC. It yields the protein CAISRDRVWYEQYF.

This chain uses TRBV5-1 with TRBJ2-2, with D possibly TRBD1 on 6 matching bases. Germline assignment: CDR1 SGHRS and CDR2 YFSETQ. The CDR3 runs to 15 residues. V lost 2 bases, J lost 0 bases, and 8 bases lay in between. Here the CDR3 DNA reads TGCGCCAGCAGCTTTGAGGGGGCGAACACCGGGGAGCTGTTTTTT. Translating it yields CASSFEGANTGELFF. The whole variable domain, remainder taken from reference TRBV5-1 and TRBJ2-2, is KAGVTQTPRYLIKTRGQQVTLSCSPISGHRSVSWYQQTPGQGLQFLFEYFSETQRNKGNFPGRFSGRQFSNSRSEMNVSTLELGDSALYLCASSFEGANTGELFFGEGSRLTVL.

V and J are TRBV27 and TRBJ1-5, with TRBD1 identical over 7 bases. The germline CDR1 and CDR2 sequences are MNHEY and SMNVEV (reference sequence). The ends lost 10 bases at V and 10 bases at J; junction bases unmatched: 4. The CDR3 has 10 residues. CDR3 sequence: CATRQGPQHF. Written as DNA, the CDR3 is TGTGCCACCAGACAGGGCCCCCAGCATTTT.

The chain employs TRBV15 and TRBJ2-5; TRBD1 is a possible D gene (6 bases). The ends were cut back, 0 bases at V and 4 bases at J, with 9 bases in the middle. Germline loops: CDR1 LNHNV, CDR2 YYDKDF (reference sequence). This CDR3 contains 14 residues. The CDR3 spells CATSREQGRETQYF. The CDR3 DNA is TGTGCCACCAGCAGAGAACAGGGTCGAGAGACCCAGTACTTC.

V gene TRBV28 combines with J gene TRBJ1-2, with a possible D match to TRBD1 (5 bases). The CDR3 runs to 16 residues. The germline V gene encodes CDR1 MDHEN and CDR2 SYDVKM. Trimming stripped 9 bases from V and 4 bases from J, with 24 bases between. The CDR3 nucleotides read TGTGCCAGTACAACGGACGGGCCGGGGGGTGGCTATGGCTACACCTTC. Amino acids: CASTTDGPGGGYGYTF.

The V and J genes are TRBV28 and TRBJ1-6, with 7 bases matching TRBD1. J was trimmed by 9 bases and V by 10 bases; bases with no gene match: 24. This CDR3 contains 18 residues. CDR1 is MDHEN, CDR2 SYDVKM, per germline. CDR3 protein: CATRRDQTGNPVSSPLHF. CDR3 nucleotides: TGTGCCACCCGCCGAGACCAGACAGGGAATCCAGTGAGTTCACCCCTCCACTTT.

DNA of the CDR3: TGTGCCAGCAGTTACGGGCTAGCGGGTCAAAGCTCCTACGAGCAGTACTTC. It yields the protein CASSYGLAGQSSYEQYF. The rearrangement joins TRBV6-2 or TRBV6-3 to TRBJ2-7; 8 nucleotides agree with TRBD2. V shed 2 bases and J 0 bases; nucleotides not matched to a gene: 9. CDR3 length: 17 amino acids. Looked up from germline, CDR1 is MNHEY and CDR2 is SVGEGT.

This chain's CDR3 is CAWSVLGQGYGNTIYF. The DNA of the CDR3 is TGTGCCTGGAGTGTACTGGGACAGGGGTATGGAAACACCATATATTTT. The chain links TRBV30 to TRBJ1-3; 10 nucleotides agree with TRBD1. The CDR3 runs to 16 residues. V dropped 0 bases and J dropped 3; count of bases not matched to a gene: 5. The germline gives CDR1 GTSNPN, CDR2 SVGIG (reference sequence).